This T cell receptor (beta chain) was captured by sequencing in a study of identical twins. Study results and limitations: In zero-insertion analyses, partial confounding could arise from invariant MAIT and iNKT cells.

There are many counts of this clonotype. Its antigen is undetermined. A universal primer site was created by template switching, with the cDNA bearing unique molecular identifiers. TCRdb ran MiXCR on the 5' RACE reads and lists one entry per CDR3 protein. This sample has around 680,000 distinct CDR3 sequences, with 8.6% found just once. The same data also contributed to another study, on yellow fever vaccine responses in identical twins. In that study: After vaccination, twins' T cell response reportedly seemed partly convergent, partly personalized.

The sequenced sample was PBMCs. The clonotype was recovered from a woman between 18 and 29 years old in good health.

CDR3 protein: CASRDRDNQPQHF. The CDR3 nucleotides are TGTGCCAGCCGGGACAGGGACAATCAGCCCCAGCATTTT. The gene calls are TRBV28 and TRBJ1-5, with 9 bases lining up with TRBD1. From germline, CDR1 is MDHEN and CDR2 SYDVKM. V shed 8 bases, J shed 3 bases, and the junction held 2 bases outside the gene matches. There are 13 residues in the CDR3. The complete variable domain, with remaining parts taken from reference TRBV28 and TRBJ1-5, reads DVKVTQSSRYLVKRTGEKVFLECVQDMDHENMFWYRQDPGLGLRLIYFSYDVKMKEKGDIPEGYSVSREKKERFSLILESASTNQTSMYLCASRDRDNQPQHFGDGTRLSIL.